The next 14 T cell receptor beta chains were all read from a single sample in a study of PD-L1 blockade in urothelial cancer (dated by TCRdb to about 2017). Library preparation employed the immunoSEQ multiplex PCR assay. TCRdb mirrors the immuneACCESS table, restricted to in-frame sequences. Some clones are absent from its copies; in checked studies, under half trace to an unresolved V gene, and the reason for the others is unknown. Recorded for this sample are 100,000 or so clones; about nine tenths of them occurred a single time. About 0.92% of the sample rests with the top ten. The specimen comprised PBMCs, sampled around atezolizumab (anti-PD-L1) treatment. The receptors shown here come from a woman older than 75 with urothelial cancer.

The rearrangement uses TRBV2 and TRBJ1-4; 11 bases fit TRBD1. V lost 8 bases to trimming and J lost 3 bases; unmatched junction nucleotides: 8. CDR3 length: 16 residues. The V gene's germline CDR1 is SNHLY and CDR2 FYNNEI. The CDR3 loop is CASSGQGAGANEKLFF. The CDR3 DNA reads TGTGCCAGCTCCGGACAGGGGGCGGGGGCTAATGAAAAACTGTTTTTT.

This clone has a single count. CDR3 in amino acids: CASSLGYLGGTHDTYEQYF. CDR3 sequence (DNA): TGCGCCAGCAGCTTGGGGTACCTTGGGGGGACCCATGATACTTACGAGCAGTACTTC. The V and J genes are TRBV5-1 and TRBJ2-7, with D possibly matching TRBD2 (6 bases). Trimming cost V 0 bases and J 4 bases, with 26 bases left between them. The germline V gene has CDR1 SGHRS and CDR2 YFSETQ. The CDR3 has 19 residues.

This chain joins TRBV4-2 and TRBJ1-5, with D perhaps TRBD1 (6 bases). CDR1 and CDR2 from the germline V gene are LGHNA and YNFKEQ. The V end was cut by 1 base, the J end by 5 bases, with 12 bases between. This CDR3 is 15 amino acids long. CDR3 sequence reads: CASSQVWDIDQPQHF. The CDR3, as DNA: TGTGCCAGCAGCCAAGTGTGGGACATCGATCAGCCCCAGCATTTT.

The chain combines TRBV27 with TRBJ2-3, with D perhaps TRBD2 (5 bases). In germline, CDR1 is MNHEY, CDR2 SMNVEV (reference sequence). The CDR3 totals 16 residues. Trimming stripped 5 bases from V and 4 bases from J, with 19 bases between. CDR3 DNA sequence: TGTGCCAGCAGTCTCCCCAAAGCGGTGGGAGCAGATACGCAGTATTTT. Translation: CASSLPKAVGADTQYF.

This clone was detected once. V and J are TRBV6-5 and TRBJ2-2; 10 bases line up with TRBD2. Losses at the gene ends were 2 bases for V and 6 bases for J; bases not matched to a gene: 3. The germline V gene encodes CDR1 MNHEY and CDR2 SVGAGI. There are 15 residues in the CDR3. The CDR3 reads CASSYVAGGSGELFF. The CDR3 DNA is TGTGCCAGCAGTTACGTAGCGGGGGGATCCGGGGAGCTGTTTTTT.

The chain employs TRBV6-5 and TRBJ2-7, with a tentative D call TRBD2 (6 bases). Per the germline V gene, CDR1 is MNHEY and CDR2 is SVGAGI. Trimming stripped 2 bases from V and 4 bases from J, with 15 bases between. The CDR3 extends over 15 amino acids. CDR3 amino acids: CASSYAAAGTYEQYF. CDR3 in DNA: TGTGCCAGCAGTTACGCGGCCGCAGGGACTTACGAGCAGTACTTC.

The table lists this clone with a count of one. This chain joins TRBV6-6 and TRBJ1-4, with 7 bases matching TRBD1. The CDR3 is 14 amino acids. V gave up 5 bases and J gave up 7 bases; unmatched junction bases: 7. Germline CDR1 MNHNY, CDR2 SVGAGI (reference sequence). The CDR3 nucleotides read TGTGCCAGCAGTCCCCGACAGGGTCGTGAAAAACTGTTTTTT. Its translation: CASSPRQGREKLFF.

The chain combines TRBV28 with TRBJ2-7; 11 positions agree with TRBD2. V dropped 6 bases and J dropped 5; count of bases not matched to a gene: 12. The germline CDR1 and CDR2 sequences are MDHEN and SYDVKM. The CDR3 runs 16 residues. The CDR3 region is CASRVAGGPVVHEQYF. DNA of the CDR3: TGTGCCAGCAGGGTAGCGGGAGGGCCTGTTGTTCACGAGCAGTACTTC.

A few counts support this clone. The V call is TRBV19, the J call TRBJ1-5; TRBD1 might be the D (5 bases). V lost 7 bases to trimming and J lost 1 base, with 11 bases between them. CDR1 is LNHDA and CDR2 is SQIVND in the germline V gene (reference sequence). The CDR3 is 14 residues long. The CDR3 sequence: CASNFRGSNQPQHF. In DNA form, the CDR3 reads TGTGCCAGTAACTTCCGGGGGAGCAATCAGCCCCAGCATTTT.

The V call is TRBV18, the J call TRBJ2-7; TRBD1 might be the D (6 bases). From germline, CDR1 is KGHSH and CDR2 LQKENI. V was trimmed by 8 bases and J by 2 bases, leaving 16 bases between them. The CDR3 totals 14 residues. The CDR3 DNA reads TGTGCCAGCCTCCGGGACACCTCAGCCTACGAGCAGTACTTC. Protein product: CASLRDTSAYEQYF.

The rearrangement uses TRBV9 and TRBJ2-7; TRBD2 matches 12 bases. This CDR3 comprises 18 residues. Per germline, CDR1 SGDLS and CDR2 YYNGEE. J gave up 3 bases and V 0 bases, and 10 bases lay outside the gene matches. For the CDR3, the DNA is TGTGCCAGCAGCGTAGCCCTTTCCCCACTAGCGGGAGGCTACGAGCAGTACTTC. This translates into CASSVALSPLAGGYEQYF.

This rearrangement joins TRBV27 to TRBJ2-3; 7 positions match TRBD2. Trimming at V came to 5 bases and at J to 1 base, leaving 12 bases not matched to a gene. The germline gives CDR1 MNHEY, CDR2 SMNVEV (reference sequence). CDR3 length: 17 residues. The CDR3 region is CASSPRLTSVRTDTQYF. In DNA form, the CDR3 reads TGTGCCAGCAGTCCCCGCCTCACTAGCGTACGCACAGATACGCAGTATTTT.

V gene TRBV7-9 combines with J gene TRBJ2-3, with a tentative D call TRBD1 (5 bases). V was cut by 6 bases and J by 4 bases, with 14 bases left in between. CDR3 length: 14 residues. The germline gives CDR1 SEHNR, CDR2 FQNEAQ (reference sequence). CDR3 residues: CASRDNKRADTQYF. The CDR3 DNA reads as TGTGCCAGCAGGGACAACAAAAGGGCAGATACGCAGTATTTT.

The chain uses TRBV6-5 and TRBJ2-7, with 9 bases that match TRBD2. After removal of 6 bases from V and 3 bases from J, the junction contained 6 bases not matched to a gene. This CDR3 has 14 amino acids. Germline V gene sequence: CDR1 MNHEY, CDR2 SVGAGI. CDR3 loop: CASSPTSGYYEQYF. CDR3 nucleotide sequence: TGTGCCAGCAGCCCGACTAGCGGATACTACGAGCAGTACTTC.